Each of the 13 T cell receptor beta chains below was sequenced from the same sample in a study of Graves' ophthalmopathy and Graves' hyperthyroidism. Researchers took RNA transcripts and amplified TCR beta CDR3 regions from them. HTBI-primed first-round RT-PCR preceded second-round multiplex PCR. A single record per CDR3 protein comes from TCRdb applying MiXCR to the multiplex PCR reads. The sample lists 650,000 to 900,000 distinct CDR3 sequences, approximately 40% seen once, with 44% in the top ten. Source material: peripheral blood. These receptors came from an adult man with Graves' ophthalmopathy.

As regards this clonotype: At one end, the junction sequence differs from germline, possibly due to a read error. V usage is TRBV7-9 and J usage is TRBJ1-1; possible D gene TRBD1, 5 bases. CDR3 size: 17 residues. Germline V lookup: CDR1 SEHNR, CDR2 FQNEAQ (reference sequence). The chain's CDR3 is CASSQEWPTAMNTEAFF. The CDR3 DNA sequence: TGCGCCAGCAGCCAAGAGTGGCCGACAGCCATGAACACTGAAGCTTTCTTT.

This clonotype was picked up many times. The chain has TRBV12-3 or TRBV12-4 and TRBJ2-5; 9 bases are shared with TRBD1. This CDR3 has 14 residues. J lost 5 bases, V lost 6 bases, and 7 bases had no gene match. CDR3 nucleotides: TGTGCCAGCAGGCTTACAGGGGGCGGTGAGACCCAGTACTTC. Encoded protein: CASRLTGGGETQYF.

The rearrangement joins TRBV29-1 to TRBJ2-5; 7 bases agree with TRBD1. The CDR3 spans 13 residues. V shed 7 bases and J 1 base; nucleotides not matched to a gene: 6. Per germline, CDR1 SQVTM and CDR2 ANQGSEA. The CDR3 DNA reads as TGCAGCGCGACGGACAGGTTCCAAGAGACCCAGTACTTC. It yields the protein CSATDRFQETQYF.

As to this clonotype: A much larger clonotype is one base distant, so this may be a read error. The V gene is TRBV29-1, the J gene TRBJ2-7; weak D call: TRBD1 (5 bases). Germline values: CDR1 SQVTM, CDR2 ANQGSEA. The CDR3 is 11 residues long. The CDR3 DNA reads TGCAGCGCGAGCAGGGAATACGTGCAGTACTTC. Protein: CSASREYVQYF.

The CDR3 spells CASSGGPLPSTDTQYF. For the CDR3, the DNA is TGCGCCAGCAGTGGAGGACCGTTACCTTCCACAGATACGCAGTATTTT. The chain joins TRBV10-1 to TRBJ2-3; D not resolved. V dropped 4 bases and J dropped 2 bases, with 16 bases sitting between them. The CDR3 has 16 residues. Germline values: CDR1 WNHNN, CDR2 SYGVQD (reference sequence).

The rearrangement joins TRBV20-1 to TRBJ2-6; D perhaps matches TRBD1 (6 bases). V lost 6 bases and J lost 4, with 22 bases in between. CDR1 is DFQATT, CDR2 SNEGSKA, per germline (reference sequence). This CDR3 is built from 17 residues. For the CDR3, the DNA is TGCAGTGCGGCCAGGGGTGACGCGAACACCGGGGCCAACGTCCTGACTTTC. Amino acid sequence: CSAARGDANTGANVLTF.

The chain couples TRBV7-8 to TRBJ2-7; D possibly corresponds to TRBD2 (6 bases). Germline values: CDR1 SGHVS, CDR2 FQNEAQ. The CDR3 totals 14 residues. V dropped 3 bases and J dropped 5 bases, with 14 bases sitting between them. DNA of the CDR3: TGTGCCAGCAGCTTTCGGAGGGCCGGCGACGAGCAGTACTTC. It codes for CASSFRRAGDEQYF.

This clonotype appeared many times. The rearrangement links TRBV19 to TRBJ1-1; no definite D call. The length of the CDR3 is 13 residues. V shed 1 base and J shed 1 base, with 4 bases lying between them. Germline loops: CDR1 LNHDA, CDR2 SQIVND (reference sequence). CDR3 in DNA: TGTGCCAGTAGTATAGCTGAGAACACTGAAGCTTTCTTT. It encodes CASSIAENTEAFF.

The chain carries TRBV11-2 and TRBJ1-1, with D possibly matching TRBD1 (5 bases). Per germline, CDR1 SGHAT and CDR2 FQNNGV. Trimming removed 5 bases at V and 3 bases at J, with 16 bases between. The CDR3 is 15 amino acids. CDR3 sequence: CASSPGVFGHTEAFF. The CDR3 region has the DNA TGTGCCAGCAGCCCGGGGGTGTTCGGGCACACTGAAGCTTTCTTT.

V and J are TRBV29-1 and TRBJ1-1; D is possibly TRBD1 (6 bases). V lost 4 bases to trimming and J lost 4 bases, with 13 bases between them. The CDR3 has 13 amino acids. The germline CDR1 and CDR2 sequences are SQVTM and ANQGSEA. The CDR3 region is CSVVGVGGTEAFF. The CDR3 DNA reads TGCAGCGTTGTCGGGGTAGGGGGCACTGAAGCTTTCTTT.

This chain links TRBV19 with TRBJ2-5, with 7 bases matching TRBD2. Losses at the gene ends were 0 bases for V and 5 bases for J; bases not matched to a gene: 3. Germline V lookup: CDR1 LNHDA, CDR2 SQIVND (reference sequence). This CDR3 spans 14 amino acids. The CDR3 sequence is CASSIEGGSETQYF. The DNA of the CDR3 is TGTGCCAGTAGTATAGAGGGAGGGTCGGAGACCCAGTACTTC.

The sample holds many counts of this clonotype. This chain links TRBV10-3 with TRBJ2-7; 10 bases align to TRBD2. Germline lookup yields CDR1 ENHRY and CDR2 SYGVKD. The CDR3 is made up of 21 amino acids. With 3 bases clipped from V and 1 base from J, the junction kept 21 bases outside the gene matches. As DNA, the CDR3 is TGTGCCATCAGTGACTCCGGTGGGGAGGCTAGCGGGAGATGGAAATCCTACGAGCAGTACTTC. It encodes CAISDSGGEASGRWKSYEQYF.

V usage is TRBV19 and J usage is TRBJ2-7, with a tentative D call TRBD2 (5 bases). V was cut by 7 bases and J by 2 bases, with 15 bases left in between. CDR3 length: 14 amino acids. The germline V gene has CDR1 LNHDA and CDR2 SQIVND (reference sequence). The CDR3 DNA is TGTGCCAGTACCTATGGGCCGGGGACCTACGAGCAGTACTTC. Its protein is CASTYGPGTYEQYF.